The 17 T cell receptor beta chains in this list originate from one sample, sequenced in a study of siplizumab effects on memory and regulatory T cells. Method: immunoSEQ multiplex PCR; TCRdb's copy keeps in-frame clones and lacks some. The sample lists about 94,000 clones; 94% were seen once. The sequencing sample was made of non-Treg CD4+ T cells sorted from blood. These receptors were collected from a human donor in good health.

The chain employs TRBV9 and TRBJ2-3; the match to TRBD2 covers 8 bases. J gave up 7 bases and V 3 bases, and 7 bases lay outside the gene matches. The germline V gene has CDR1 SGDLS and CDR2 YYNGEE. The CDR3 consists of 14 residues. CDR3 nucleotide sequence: TGTGCCAGCAGCGGCGGGACTAGAGCGTATACGCAGTATTTT. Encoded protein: CASSGGTRAYTQYF.

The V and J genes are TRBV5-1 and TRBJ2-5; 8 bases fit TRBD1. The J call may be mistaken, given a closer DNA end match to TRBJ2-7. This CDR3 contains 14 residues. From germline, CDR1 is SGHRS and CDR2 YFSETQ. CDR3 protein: CASSTDRGSYEQYF. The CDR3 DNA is TGCGCCAGCAGCACAGACAGGGGTTCCTACGAGCAGTACTTC.

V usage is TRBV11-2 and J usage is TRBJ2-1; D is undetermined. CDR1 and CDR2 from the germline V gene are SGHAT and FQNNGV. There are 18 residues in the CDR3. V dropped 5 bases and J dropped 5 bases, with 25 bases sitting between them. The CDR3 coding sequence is TGTGCCAGCAGCCCTACTCCCCGAGGTCGAAGACGGGACAATGAGCAGTTCTTC. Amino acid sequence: CASSPTPRGRRRDNEQFF.

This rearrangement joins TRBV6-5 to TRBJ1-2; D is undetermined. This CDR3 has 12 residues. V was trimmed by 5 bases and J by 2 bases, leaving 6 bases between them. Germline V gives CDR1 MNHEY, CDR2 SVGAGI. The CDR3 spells CASSPLNYGYTF. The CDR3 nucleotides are TGTGCCAGCAGTCCCCTGAACTATGGCTACACCTTC.

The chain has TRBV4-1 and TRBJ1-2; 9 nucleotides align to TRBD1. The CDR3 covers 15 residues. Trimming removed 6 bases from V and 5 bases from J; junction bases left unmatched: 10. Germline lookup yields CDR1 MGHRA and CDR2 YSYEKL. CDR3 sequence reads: CASSQTIGTGYGYTF. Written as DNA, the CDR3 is TGCGCCAGCAGTCAGACGATAGGGACAGGGTATGGCTACACCTTC.

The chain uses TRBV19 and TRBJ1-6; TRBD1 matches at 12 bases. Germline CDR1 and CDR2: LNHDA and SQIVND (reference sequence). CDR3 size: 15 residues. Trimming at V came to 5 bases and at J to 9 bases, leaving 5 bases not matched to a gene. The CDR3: CASSSGQGAISPLHF. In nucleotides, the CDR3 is TGTGCCAGTAGTTCGGGACAGGGGGCGATTTCACCCCTCCACTTT.

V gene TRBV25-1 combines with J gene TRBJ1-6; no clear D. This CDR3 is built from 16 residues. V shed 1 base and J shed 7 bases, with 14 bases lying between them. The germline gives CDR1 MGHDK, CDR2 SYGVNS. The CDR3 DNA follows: TGTGCCAGCAGTGAATTAGGTCAGGTACAAAATTCACCCCTCCACTTT. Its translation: CASSELGQVQNSPLHF.

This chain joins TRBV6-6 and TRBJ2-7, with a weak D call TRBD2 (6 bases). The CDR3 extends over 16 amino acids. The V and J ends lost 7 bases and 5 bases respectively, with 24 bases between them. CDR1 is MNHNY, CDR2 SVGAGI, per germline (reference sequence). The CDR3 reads CASNVVRDSTVHEQYF. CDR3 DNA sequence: TGTGCCAGCAATGTGGTCCGGGACTCGACAGTCCACGAGCAGTACTTC.

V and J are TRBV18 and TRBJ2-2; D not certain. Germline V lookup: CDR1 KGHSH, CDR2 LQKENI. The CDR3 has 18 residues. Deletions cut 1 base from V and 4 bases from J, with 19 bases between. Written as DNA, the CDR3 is TGTGCCAGCTCACCACGGGCCGGACGGATCCCCCGCACCGGGGAGCTGTTTTTT. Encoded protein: CASSPRAGRIPRTGELFF.

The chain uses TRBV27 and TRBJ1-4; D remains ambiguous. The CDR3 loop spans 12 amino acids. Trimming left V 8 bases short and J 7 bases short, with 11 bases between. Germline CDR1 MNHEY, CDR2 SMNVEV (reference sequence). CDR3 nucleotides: TGTGCCAGCGGGCCCTTGGGTGAAAAACTGTTTTTT. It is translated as CASGPLGEKLFF.

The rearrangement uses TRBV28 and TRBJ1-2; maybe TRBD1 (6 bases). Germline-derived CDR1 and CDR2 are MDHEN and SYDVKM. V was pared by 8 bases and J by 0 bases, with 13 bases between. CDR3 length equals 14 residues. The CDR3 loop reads CASSSGHTNYGYTF. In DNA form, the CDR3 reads TGTGCCAGCTCTTCGGGACACACTAACTATGGCTACACCTTC.

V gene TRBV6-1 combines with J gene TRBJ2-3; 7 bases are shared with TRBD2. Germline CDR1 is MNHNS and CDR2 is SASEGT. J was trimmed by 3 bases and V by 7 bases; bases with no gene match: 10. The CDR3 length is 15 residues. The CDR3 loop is CASTLTSTNTDTQYF. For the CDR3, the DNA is TGTGCCAGCACCCTGACTAGCACAAATACAGATACGCAGTATTTT.

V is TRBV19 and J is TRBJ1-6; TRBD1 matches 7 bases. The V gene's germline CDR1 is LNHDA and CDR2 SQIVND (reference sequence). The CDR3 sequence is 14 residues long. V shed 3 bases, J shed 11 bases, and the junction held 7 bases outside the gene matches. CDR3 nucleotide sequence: TGTGCCAGTAGTATGGTACAGGGGTTTGCACCCCTCCACTTT. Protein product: CASSMVQGFAPLHF. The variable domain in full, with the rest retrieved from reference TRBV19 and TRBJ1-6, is DGGITQSPKYLFRKEGQNVTLSCEQNLNHDAMYWYRQDPGQGLRLIYYSQIVNDFQKGDIAEGYSVSREKKESFPLTVTSAQKNPTAFYLCASSMVQGFAPLHFGNGTRLTVT.

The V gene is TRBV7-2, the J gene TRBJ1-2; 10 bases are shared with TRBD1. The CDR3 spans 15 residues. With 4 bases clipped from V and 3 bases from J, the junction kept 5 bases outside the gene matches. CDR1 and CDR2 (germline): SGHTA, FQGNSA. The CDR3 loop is CASSSRQGADYGYTF. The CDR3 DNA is TGTGCCAGCAGCTCGAGACAGGGGGCAGACTATGGCTACACCTTC.

The CDR3 nucleotides are TGTGCCTGGACACCGGGGGGGTTTGGCTACACCTTC. It is translated as CAWTPGGFGYTF. The chain links TRBV30 to TRBJ1-2; possible D gene TRBD1, 5 bases. V lost 4 bases and J 7 bases, leaving 13 bases between the germline ends. The CDR3 is 12 amino acids. Germline values: CDR1 GTSNPN, CDR2 SVGIG (reference sequence).

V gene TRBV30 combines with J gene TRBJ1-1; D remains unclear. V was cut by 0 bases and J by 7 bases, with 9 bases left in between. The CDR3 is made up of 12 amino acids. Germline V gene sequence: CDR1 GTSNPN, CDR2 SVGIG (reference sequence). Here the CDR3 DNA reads TGTGCCTGGAGTGTAATCGTGGGTGAAGCTTTCTTT. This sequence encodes CAWSVIVGEAFF.

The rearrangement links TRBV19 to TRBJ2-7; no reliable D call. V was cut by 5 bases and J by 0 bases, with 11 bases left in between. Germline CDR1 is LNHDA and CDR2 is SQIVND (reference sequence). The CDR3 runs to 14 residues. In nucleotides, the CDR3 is TGTGCCAGTAGTTTAAGGACCTTCTCCTACGAGCAGTACTTC. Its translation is CASSLRTFSYEQYF.